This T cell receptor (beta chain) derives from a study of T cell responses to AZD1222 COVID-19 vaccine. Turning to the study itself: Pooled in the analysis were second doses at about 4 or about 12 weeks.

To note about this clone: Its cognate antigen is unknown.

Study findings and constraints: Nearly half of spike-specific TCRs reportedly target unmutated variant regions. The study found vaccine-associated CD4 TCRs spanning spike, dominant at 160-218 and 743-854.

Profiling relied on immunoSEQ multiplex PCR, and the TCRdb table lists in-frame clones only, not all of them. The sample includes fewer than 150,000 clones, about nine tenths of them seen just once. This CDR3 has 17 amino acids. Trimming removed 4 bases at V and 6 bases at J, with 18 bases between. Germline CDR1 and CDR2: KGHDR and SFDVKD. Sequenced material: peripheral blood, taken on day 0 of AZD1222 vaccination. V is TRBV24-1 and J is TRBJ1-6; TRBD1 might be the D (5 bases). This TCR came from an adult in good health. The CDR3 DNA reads TGTGCCACCAGTGAAACCGGGACCTTTAGTACTAATTCACCCCTCCACTTT. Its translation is CATSETGTFSTNSPLHF.